One sample yielded the 15 T cell receptor beta chains listed below, sequenced in a study of Graves' ophthalmopathy and Graves' hyperthyroidism listed by TCRdb under 2018. This sample was sequenced with an Illumina HiSeq 2000. For repertoire sequencing, the TCR beta CDR3 regions were amplified from RNA transcripts. A first-round RT-PCR used HTBI primers with the Qiagen OneStep RT-PCR kit, followed by a second-round multiplex PCR, size selection and purification. The public reads were reanalyzed by TCRdb: fastp trimming at Q25, MiXCR alignment, in-frame beta chains only. Records with the same CDR3 protein are collapsed into one entry carrying the most frequent genes and DNA. The sample table shows about 640,000 distinct CDR3 sequences, and more than 40% are seen once. Roughly 3% of the sample is in the top ten clones. The sequencing input was peripheral blood. The receptors shown here come from an adult man with Graves' ophthalmopathy.

V is TRBV29-1 and J is TRBJ2-5, with 8 positions matching TRBD2. The CDR3 is made up of 12 amino acids. V trimming: 5 bases; J trimming: 12 bases; junction bases outside the gene matches: 11. Per germline, CDR1 SQVTM and CDR2 ANQGSEA. CDR3 residues: CSVSGSGDYKYF. In nucleotides, the CDR3 is TGCAGCGTTTCTGGTAGCGGGGACTACAAGTACTTC.

This clonotype was seen ten or more times. The chain combines TRBV5-8 with TRBJ1-1; D remains unclear. Germline-derived CDR1 and CDR2 are SGHTS and YDEGEE. Between the trimmed V and J ends, which lost 0 bases and 3 bases, there was a span of 9 bases. The CDR3 extends over 14 amino acids. CDR3 region: CASSLGRPHTEAFF. CDR3 DNA sequence: TGTGCCAGCAGCTTGGGCAGGCCTCACACTGAAGCTTTCTTT.

The genes are TRBV10-3 and TRBJ1-2; TRBD1 aligns across 7 bases. The CDR3 has 14 amino acids. V was pared by 10 bases and J by 8 bases, with 16 bases of the junction left unmatched. Per the germline V gene, CDR1 is ENHRY and CDR2 is SYGVKD. This chain's CDR3 is CASSPSGTDRGYTF. The CDR3 nucleotides are TGTGCCAGCAGCCCATCCGGGACAGACCGCGGCTACACCTTC.

This clonotype was counted at least ten times. The chain has TRBV5-1 and TRBJ1-1; no reliable D call. This CDR3 has 14 residues. Deletions cut 0 bases from V and 0 bases from J, with 6 bases between. The germline V gene encodes CDR1 SGHRS and CDR2 YFSETQ. DNA for the CDR3: TGCGCCAGCAGCTTGGGGCTGCTGAACACTGAAGCTTTCTTT. Translated, it gives CASSLGLLNTEAFF.

This clonotype was observed once. The gene calls are TRBV20-1 and TRBJ2-1; 8 bases agree with TRBD2. The length of the CDR3 is 12 residues. Trimming removed 6 bases from V and 5 bases from J; junction bases left unmatched: 3. Germline CDR1 is DFQATT and CDR2 is SNEGSKA (reference sequence). CDR3: CSASTSDNEQFF. In nucleotides, the CDR3 is TGCAGTGCATCGACTAGCGACAATGAGCAGTTCTTC.

This clonotype was detected a few times. The chain uses TRBV10-3 and TRBJ2-7; TRBD2 agrees at 13 bases. The assigned J gene may be wrong: the sequence end matches TRBJ2-1 better. This CDR3 has 16 residues. Germline CDR1 reads ENHRY; CDR2 reads SYGVKD. In DNA form, the CDR3 reads TGTGCCATCAGTTCGCGACTAGCGGGGGGAGGCGATGAGCAGTTCTTC. This translates into CAISSRLAGGGDEQFF.

This clonotype was detected many times. The rearrangement uses TRBV5-8 and TRBJ1-1; D not resolved. The CDR3 totals 12 residues. The V gene's germline CDR1 is SGHTS and CDR2 YDEGEE. V shed 4 bases and J shed 3 bases, with 7 bases lying between them. CDR3 coding DNA: TGTGCCAGCAGCGCCCAGGACACTGAAGCTTTCTTT. Protein: CASSAQDTEAFF.

The V and J genes are TRBV14 and TRBJ2-7, with TRBD2 identical over 12 bases. The CDR3 extends over 16 amino acids. V gave up 1 base and J gave up 11 bases; unmatched junction bases: 12. In germline, CDR1 is SGHDN, CDR2 FVKESK. The CDR3 region has the DNA TGTGCCAGCAGCCAAGCGCGGGGGCTAGCGGGAGGGCCGAAGTACTTC. It is translated as CASSQARGLAGGPKYF. Using reference TRBV14 and TRBJ2-7 for the parts outside the CDR3, the full variable domain is EAGVTQFPSHSVIEKGQTVTLRCDPISGHDNLYWYRRVMGKEIKFLLHFVKESKQDESGMPNNRFLAERTGGTYSTLKVQPAELEDSGVYFCASSQARGLAGGPKYFGPGTRLTVT.

In this sample, this clonotype turned up many times. The chain recombines TRBV29-1 with TRBJ1-2; the D gene is possibly TRBD1 (5 bases). CDR3 length equals 12 residues. The germline V gene encodes CDR1 SQVTM and CDR2 ANQGSEA. V was trimmed by 4 bases and J by 6 bases, leaving 12 bases between them. CDR3 loop: CSVVGGEDGYTF. The CDR3, as DNA: TGCAGCGTTGTGGGGGGGGAGGATGGCTACACCTTC.

This chain links TRBV10-3 with TRBJ2-5; TRBD2 aligns across 8 bases. The CDR3 is 14 residues long. Germline-derived CDR1 and CDR2 are ENHRY and SYGVKD. Trimming at V came to 6 bases and at J to 2 bases, leaving 5 bases not matched to a gene. The CDR3 DNA reads as TGTGCCATCAGCCACGGGAGGGGGCAAGAGACCCAGTACTTC. Residues: CAISHGRGQETQYF.

The chain couples TRBV5-6 to TRBJ2-5, with TRBD2 matching over 10 bases. CDR3 length: 16 residues. Trimming at V came to 3 bases and at J to 4 bases, leaving 9 bases not matched to a gene. Looked up from germline, CDR1 is SGHDT and CDR2 is YYEEEE. CDR3 bases: TGTGCCAGCAGCTGGAGGGGACTAGCGCTCGGAGAGACCCAGTACTTC. Protein sequence: CASSWRGLALGETQYF.

This clonotype was observed a few times. This chain connects TRBV20-1 to TRBJ2-7; TRBD2 matches 14 bases. CDR3 length: 14 residues. Germline V lookup: CDR1 DFQATT, CDR2 SNEGSKA (reference sequence). V was clipped by 3 bases and J by 2 bases; unmatched bases: 0. CDR3 sequence: CSARTSGRAYEQYF. The CDR3 bases are TGCAGTGCTAGGACTAGCGGGAGGGCCTACGAGCAGTACTTC.

Turning to this clonotype: The conserved closing phenylalanine or tryptophan is absent in this CDR3, likely reflecting a read error. The DNA is left out, because the CDR3 cannot be placed on it with certainty; the CDR3 is given as TCRdb lists it. The chain recombines TRBV24-1 with TRBJ1-4; the D segment call TRBD1 is taken from the table without a DNA check. In germline, CDR1 is KGHDR, CDR2 SFDVKD. The CDR3 is 10 residues long, ends included. The CDR3: CATSDSGGDY.

In its sample, this clonotype was seen once. A single base separates this from a much larger clone, so it may be a read error. The rearrangement joins TRBV7-2 to TRBJ2-7, with 10 bases aligning to TRBD1. CDR1 and CDR2 from the germline V gene are SGHTA and FQGNSA. This CDR3 comprises 13 residues. This CDR3 is CASSPTGGYEQHF. The CDR3 DNA follows: TGTGCCAGCAGCCCGACAGGGGGCTACGAGCAGCACTTC.

A word on this clonotype: This clone may be a read error of a much larger clone one base away. V and J are TRBV5-4 and TRBJ2-7, with D possibly being TRBD2 (6 bases). The ends were cut back, 0 bases at V and 6 bases at J, with 10 bases in the middle. This CDR3 contains 13 residues. The germline gives CDR1 SGHNT, CDR2 YYREEE (reference sequence). Here the CDR3 DNA reads TGTGCCAGCAGCTTGGGCGGGGACTTCGAGCAGTACTTC. Its protein is CASSLGGDFEQYF.